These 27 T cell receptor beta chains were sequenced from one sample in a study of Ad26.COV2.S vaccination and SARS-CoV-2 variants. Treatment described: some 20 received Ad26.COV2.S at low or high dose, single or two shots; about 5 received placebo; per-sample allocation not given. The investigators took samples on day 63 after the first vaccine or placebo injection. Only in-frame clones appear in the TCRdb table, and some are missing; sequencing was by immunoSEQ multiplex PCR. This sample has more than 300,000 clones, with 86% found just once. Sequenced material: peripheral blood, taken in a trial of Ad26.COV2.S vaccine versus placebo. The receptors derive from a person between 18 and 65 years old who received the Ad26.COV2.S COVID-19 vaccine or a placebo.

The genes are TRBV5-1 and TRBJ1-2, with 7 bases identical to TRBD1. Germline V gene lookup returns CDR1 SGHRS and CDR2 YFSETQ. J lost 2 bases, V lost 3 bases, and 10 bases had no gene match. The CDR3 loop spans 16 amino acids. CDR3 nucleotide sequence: TGCGCCAGCAGCTATGACAGGGTTGAGGGGAACTATGGCTACACCTTC. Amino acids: CASSYDRVEGNYGYTF.

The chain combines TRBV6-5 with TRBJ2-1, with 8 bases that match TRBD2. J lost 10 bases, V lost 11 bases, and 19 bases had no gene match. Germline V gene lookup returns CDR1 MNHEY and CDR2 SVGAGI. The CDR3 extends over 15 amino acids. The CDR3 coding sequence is TGTGCCGTATCCCGGGGGGGTCCGGGTCTAAGGGAGCAGTTCTTC. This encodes CAVSRGGPGLREQFF.

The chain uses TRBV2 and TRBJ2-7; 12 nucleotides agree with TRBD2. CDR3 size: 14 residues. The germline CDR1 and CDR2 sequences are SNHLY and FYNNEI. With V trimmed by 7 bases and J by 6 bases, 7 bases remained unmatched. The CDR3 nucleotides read TGTGCCAGCATCCCCGGACTAGCGGGGTTCGAGCAGTACTTC. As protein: CASIPGLAGFEQYF.

CDR3 bases: TGTGCCAGCAGTGATATTCGTCCTCGTGGGGGACAACTGTTTTTT. Amino acid sequence: CASSDIRPRGGQLFF. The chain joins TRBV2 to TRBJ2-2; tentatively, D is TRBD1 (6 bases). Germline CDR1 and CDR2: SNHLY and FYNNEI. This CDR3 spans 15 amino acids. Trimming stripped 3 bases from V and 14 bases from J, with 22 bases between.

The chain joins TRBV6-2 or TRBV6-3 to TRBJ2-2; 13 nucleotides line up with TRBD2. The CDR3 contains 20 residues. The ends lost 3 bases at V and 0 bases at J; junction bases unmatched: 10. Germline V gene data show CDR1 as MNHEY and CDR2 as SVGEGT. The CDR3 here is CASSYSLATSGGSNTGELFF. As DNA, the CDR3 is TGTGCCAGCAGTTATAGTCTAGCGACTAGCGGGGGGTCGAACACCGGGGAGCTGTTTTTT.

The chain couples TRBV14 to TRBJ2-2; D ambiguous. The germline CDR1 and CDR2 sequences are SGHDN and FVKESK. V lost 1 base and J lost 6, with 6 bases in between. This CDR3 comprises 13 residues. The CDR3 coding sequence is TGTGCCAGCAGCCAAGTTAAATCCGGGGAGCTGTTTTTT. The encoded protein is CASSQVKSGELFF. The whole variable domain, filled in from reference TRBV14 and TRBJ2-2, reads EAGVTQFPSHSVIEKGQTVTLRCDPISGHDNLYWYRRVMGKEIKFLLHFVKESKQDESGMPNNRFLAERTGGTYSTLKVQPAELEDSGVYFCASSQVKSGELFFGEGSRLTVL.

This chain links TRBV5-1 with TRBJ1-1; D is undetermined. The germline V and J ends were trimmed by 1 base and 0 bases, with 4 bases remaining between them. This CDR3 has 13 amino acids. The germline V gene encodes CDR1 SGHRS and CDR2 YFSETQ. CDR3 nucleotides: TGCGCCAGCAGCTTGTCTTTGAACACTGAAGCTTTCTTT. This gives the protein CASSLSLNTEAFF.

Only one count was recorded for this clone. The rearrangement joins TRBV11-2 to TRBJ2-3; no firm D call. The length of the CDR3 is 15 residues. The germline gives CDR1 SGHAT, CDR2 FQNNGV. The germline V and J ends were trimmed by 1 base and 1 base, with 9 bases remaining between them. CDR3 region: CASSLAFSGTDTQYF. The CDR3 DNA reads TGTGCCAGCAGCTTAGCGTTCAGTGGCACAGATACGCAGTATTTT.

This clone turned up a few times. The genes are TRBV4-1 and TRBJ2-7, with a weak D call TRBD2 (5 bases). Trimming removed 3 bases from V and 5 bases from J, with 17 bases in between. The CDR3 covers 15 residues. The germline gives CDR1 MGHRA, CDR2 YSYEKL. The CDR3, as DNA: TGCGCCAGCAGCCAGAACCGGGAAGGGAGTGACGAGCAGTACTTC. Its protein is CASSQNREGSDEQYF.

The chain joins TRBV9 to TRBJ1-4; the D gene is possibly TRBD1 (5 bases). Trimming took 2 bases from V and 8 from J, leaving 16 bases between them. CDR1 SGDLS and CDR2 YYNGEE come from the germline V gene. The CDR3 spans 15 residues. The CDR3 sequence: CASSVGTSGREKLFF. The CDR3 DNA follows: TGTGCCAGCAGCGTCGGGACTTCAGGAAGGGAAAAACTGTTTTTT.

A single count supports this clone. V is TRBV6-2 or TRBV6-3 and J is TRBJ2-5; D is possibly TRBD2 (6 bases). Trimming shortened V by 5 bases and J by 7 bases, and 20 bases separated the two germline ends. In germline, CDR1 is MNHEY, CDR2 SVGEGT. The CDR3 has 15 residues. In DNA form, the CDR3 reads TGTGCCAGCAGTCGAGGGGCGGGGCAGACGGGGACCCAGTACTTC. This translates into CASSRGAGQTGTQYF.

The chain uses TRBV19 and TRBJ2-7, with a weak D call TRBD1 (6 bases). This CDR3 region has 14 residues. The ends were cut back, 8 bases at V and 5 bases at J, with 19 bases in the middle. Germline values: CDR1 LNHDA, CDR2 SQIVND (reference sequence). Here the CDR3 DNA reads TGTGCCAGTGTTTCACGCGACAGGCCAAACGAGCAGTACTTC. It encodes CASVSRDRPNEQYF.

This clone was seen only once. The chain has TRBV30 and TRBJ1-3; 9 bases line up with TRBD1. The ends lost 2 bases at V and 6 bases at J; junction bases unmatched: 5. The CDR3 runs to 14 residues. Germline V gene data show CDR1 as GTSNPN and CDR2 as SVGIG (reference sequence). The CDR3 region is CAWSLTGGLNTIYF. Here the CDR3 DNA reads TGTGCCTGGAGTCTCACAGGGGGCTTAAACACCATATATTTT.

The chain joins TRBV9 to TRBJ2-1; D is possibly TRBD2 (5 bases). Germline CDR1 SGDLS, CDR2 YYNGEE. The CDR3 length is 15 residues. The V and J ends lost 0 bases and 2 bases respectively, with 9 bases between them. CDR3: CASSVGGLTYNEQFF. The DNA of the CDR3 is TGTGCCAGCAGCGTAGGCGGACTTACCTACAATGAGCAGTTCTTC.

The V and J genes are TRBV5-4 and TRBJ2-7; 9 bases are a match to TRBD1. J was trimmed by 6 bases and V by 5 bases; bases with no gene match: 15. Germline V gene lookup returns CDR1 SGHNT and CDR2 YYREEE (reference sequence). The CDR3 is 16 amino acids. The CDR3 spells CASRFAPGQGIGEQYF. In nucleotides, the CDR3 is TGTGCCAGCAGATTTGCTCCGGGACAGGGAATTGGCGAGCAGTACTTC. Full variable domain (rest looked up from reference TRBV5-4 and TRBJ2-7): ETGVTQSPTHLIKTRGQQVTLRCSSQSGHNTVSWYQQALGQGPQFIFQYYREEENGRGNFPPRFSGLQFPNYSSELNVNALELDDSALYLCASRFAPGQGIGEQYFGPGTRLTVT.

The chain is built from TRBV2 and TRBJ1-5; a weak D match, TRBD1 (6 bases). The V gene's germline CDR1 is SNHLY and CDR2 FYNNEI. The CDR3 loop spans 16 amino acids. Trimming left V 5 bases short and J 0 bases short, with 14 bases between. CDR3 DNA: TGTGCCAGCAGTCTCGGGACACCTTATAGCAATCAGCCCCAGCATTTT. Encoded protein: CASSLGTPYSNQPQHF.

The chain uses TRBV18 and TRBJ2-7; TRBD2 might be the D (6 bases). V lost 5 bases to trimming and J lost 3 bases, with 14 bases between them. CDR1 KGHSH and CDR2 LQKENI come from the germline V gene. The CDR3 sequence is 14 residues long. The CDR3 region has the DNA TGTGCCAGCTCATCCTTGGATAGCGGCTACGAGCAGTACTTC. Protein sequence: CASSSLDSGYEQYF.

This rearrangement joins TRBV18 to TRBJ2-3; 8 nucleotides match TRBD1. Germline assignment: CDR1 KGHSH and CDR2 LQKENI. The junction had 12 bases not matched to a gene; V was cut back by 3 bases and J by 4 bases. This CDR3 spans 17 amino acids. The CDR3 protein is CASSPTTTGGAADTQYF. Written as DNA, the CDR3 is TGTGCCAGCTCACCCACGACCACAGGGGGTGCGGCAGATACGCAGTATTTT.

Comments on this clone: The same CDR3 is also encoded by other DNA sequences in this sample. DNA of the CDR3: TGTGCCAGCAGTTACTCGAGGGGGGCCAAAAACATTCAGTACTTC. Translated: CASSYSRGAKNIQYF. V and J are TRBV6-5 and TRBJ2-4; TRBD1 is a possible D gene (6 bases). Trimming took 0 bases from V and 1 from J, leaving 7 bases between them. CDR3 length: 15 amino acids. Germline CDR1 reads MNHEY; CDR2 reads SVGAGI.

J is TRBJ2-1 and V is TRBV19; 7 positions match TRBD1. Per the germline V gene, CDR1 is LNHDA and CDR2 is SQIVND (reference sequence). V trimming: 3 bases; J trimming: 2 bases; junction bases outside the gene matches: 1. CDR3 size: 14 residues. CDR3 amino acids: CASSIDRAYNEQFF. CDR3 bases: TGTGCCAGTAGTATTGACAGGGCCTACAATGAGCAGTTCTTC. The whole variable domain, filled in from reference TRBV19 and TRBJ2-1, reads DGGITQSPKYLFRKEGQNVTLSCEQNLNHDAMYWYRQDPGQGLRLIYYSQIVNDFQKGDIAEGYSVSREKKESFPLTVTSAQKNPTAFYLCASSIDRAYNEQFFGPGTRLTVL.

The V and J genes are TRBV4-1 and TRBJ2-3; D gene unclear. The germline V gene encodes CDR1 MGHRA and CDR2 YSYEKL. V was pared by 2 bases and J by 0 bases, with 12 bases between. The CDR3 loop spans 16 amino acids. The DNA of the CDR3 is TGCGCCAGCAGCCAACTCAGGATAGCTAGCACAGATACGCAGTATTTT. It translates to CASSQLRIASTDTQYF.

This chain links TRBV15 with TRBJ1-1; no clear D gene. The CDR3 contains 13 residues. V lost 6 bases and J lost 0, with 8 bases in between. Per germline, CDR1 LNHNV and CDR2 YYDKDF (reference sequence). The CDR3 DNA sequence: TGTGCCACCAGTCCAATTATGAACACTGAAGCTTTCTTT. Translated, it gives CATSPIMNTEAFF.

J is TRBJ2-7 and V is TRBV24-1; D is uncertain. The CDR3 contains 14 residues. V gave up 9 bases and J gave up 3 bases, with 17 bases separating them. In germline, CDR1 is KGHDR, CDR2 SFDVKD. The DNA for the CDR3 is TGTGCCACCGAACAGCACGGGTCCTACTACGAGCAGTACTTC. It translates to CATEQHGSYYEQYF.

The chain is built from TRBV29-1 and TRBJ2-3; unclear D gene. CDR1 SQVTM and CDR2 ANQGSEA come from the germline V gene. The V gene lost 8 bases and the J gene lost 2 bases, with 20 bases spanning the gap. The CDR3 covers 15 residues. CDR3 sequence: CSTAMVASLTDTQYF. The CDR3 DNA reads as TGCAGCACTGCTATGGTGGCCTCTCTCACAGATACGCAGTATTTT.

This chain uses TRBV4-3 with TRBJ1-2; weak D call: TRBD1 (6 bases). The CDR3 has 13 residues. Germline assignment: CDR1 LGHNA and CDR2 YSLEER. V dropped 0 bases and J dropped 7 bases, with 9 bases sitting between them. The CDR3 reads CASSQERGAGYTF. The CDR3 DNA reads TGCGCCAGCAGCCAAGAAAGGGGGGCTGGCTACACCTTC.

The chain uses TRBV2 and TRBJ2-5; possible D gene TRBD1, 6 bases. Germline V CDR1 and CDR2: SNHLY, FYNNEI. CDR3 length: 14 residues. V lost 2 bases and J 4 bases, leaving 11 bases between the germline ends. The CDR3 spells CASSEYARGETQYF. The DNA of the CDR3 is TGTGCCAGCAGTGAATATGCCAGGGGAGAGACCCAGTACTTC.

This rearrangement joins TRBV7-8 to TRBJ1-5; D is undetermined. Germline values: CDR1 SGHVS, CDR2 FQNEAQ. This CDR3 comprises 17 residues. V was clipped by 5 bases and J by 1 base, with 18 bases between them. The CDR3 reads CASSPFYGVASNQPQHF. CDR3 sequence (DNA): TGTGCCAGCAGCCCCTTCTACGGGGTAGCGAGCAATCAGCCCCAGCATTTT.